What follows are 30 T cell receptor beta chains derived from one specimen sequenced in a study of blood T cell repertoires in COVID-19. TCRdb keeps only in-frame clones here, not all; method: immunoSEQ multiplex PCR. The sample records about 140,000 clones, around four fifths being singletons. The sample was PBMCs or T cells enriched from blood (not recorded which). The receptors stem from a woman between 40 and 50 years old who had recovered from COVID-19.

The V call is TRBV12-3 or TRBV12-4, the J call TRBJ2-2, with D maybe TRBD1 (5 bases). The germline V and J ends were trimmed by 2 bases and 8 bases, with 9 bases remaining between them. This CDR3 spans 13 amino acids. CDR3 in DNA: TGTGCCAGCAGTTTAATTAGGGGAGGGGAGCTGTTTTTT. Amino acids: CASSLIRGGELFF.

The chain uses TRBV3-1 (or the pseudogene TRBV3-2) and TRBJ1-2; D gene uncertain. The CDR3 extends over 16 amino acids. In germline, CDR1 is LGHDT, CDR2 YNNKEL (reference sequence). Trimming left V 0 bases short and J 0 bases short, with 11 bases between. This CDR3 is CASSQDLAIPNYGYTF. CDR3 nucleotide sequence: TGTGCCAGCAGCCAAGATCTAGCGATTCCTAACTATGGCTACACCTTC.

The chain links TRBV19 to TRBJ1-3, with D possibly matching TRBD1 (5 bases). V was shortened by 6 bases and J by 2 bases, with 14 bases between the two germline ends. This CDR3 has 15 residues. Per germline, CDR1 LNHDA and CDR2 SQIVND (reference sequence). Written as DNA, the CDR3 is TGTGCCAGTAGCGTTGACGGGGGGACTGGAAACACCATATATTTT. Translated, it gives CASSVDGGTGNTIYF.

The DNA for the CDR3 is TGCGCCAGCAGCCCGTCCGGACAGAGCAATCAGCCCCAGCATTTT. Amino acids: CASSPSGQSNQPQHF. This sequence joins TRBV4-1 and TRBJ1-5, with D maybe TRBD1 (6 bases). This CDR3 is built from 15 residues. Germline CDR1 reads MGHRA; CDR2 reads YSYEKL. Trimming took 4 bases from V and 1 from J, leaving 11 bases between them.

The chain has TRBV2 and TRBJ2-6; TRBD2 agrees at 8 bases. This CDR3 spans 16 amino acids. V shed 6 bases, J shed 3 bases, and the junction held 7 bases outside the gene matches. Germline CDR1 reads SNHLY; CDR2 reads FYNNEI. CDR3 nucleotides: TGTGCCAGCAGCCTGGCGGGAGGAATTGGGGCCAACGTCCTGACTTTC. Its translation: CASSLAGGIGANVLTF.

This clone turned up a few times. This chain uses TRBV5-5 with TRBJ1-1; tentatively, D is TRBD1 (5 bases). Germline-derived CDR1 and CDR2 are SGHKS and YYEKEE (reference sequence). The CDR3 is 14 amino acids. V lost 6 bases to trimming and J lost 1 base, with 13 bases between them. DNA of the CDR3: TGTGCCAGCACTAAACAGGTTGCGAACACTGAAGCTTTCTTT. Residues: CASTKQVANTEAFF.

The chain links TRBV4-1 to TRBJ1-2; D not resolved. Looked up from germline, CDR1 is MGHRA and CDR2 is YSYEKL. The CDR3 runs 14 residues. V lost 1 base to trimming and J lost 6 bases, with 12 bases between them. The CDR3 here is CASSQGLREDGYTF. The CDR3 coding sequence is TGCGCCAGCAGCCAAGGACTCCGTGAGGATGGCTACACCTTC.

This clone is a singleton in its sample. CDR3 coding DNA: TGTGCCAGTAGTATATCGCGTTCTAATGAAAAACTGTTTTTT. This sequence encodes CASSISRSNEKLFF. The chain recombines TRBV19 with TRBJ1-4, with D uncertain. This CDR3 is built from 14 residues. Germline values: CDR1 LNHDA, CDR2 SQIVND (reference sequence). Trimming left V 2 bases short and J 3 bases short, with 7 bases between.

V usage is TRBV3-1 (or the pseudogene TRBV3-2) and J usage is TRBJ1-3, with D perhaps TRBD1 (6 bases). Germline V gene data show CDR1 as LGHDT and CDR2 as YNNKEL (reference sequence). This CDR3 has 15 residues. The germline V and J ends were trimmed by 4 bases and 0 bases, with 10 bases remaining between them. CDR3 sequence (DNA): TGTGCCAGCAGCCGCCCGACAGGCTCTGGAAACACCATATATTTT. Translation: CASSRPTGSGNTIYF.

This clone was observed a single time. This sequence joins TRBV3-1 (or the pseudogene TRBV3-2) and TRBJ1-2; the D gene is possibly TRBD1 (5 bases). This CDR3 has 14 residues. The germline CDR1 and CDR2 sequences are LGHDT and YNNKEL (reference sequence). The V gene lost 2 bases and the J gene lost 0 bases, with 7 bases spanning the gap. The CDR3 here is CASSQQGSNYGYTF. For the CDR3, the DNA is TGTGCCAGCAGCCAACAGGGATCTAACTATGGCTACACCTTC.

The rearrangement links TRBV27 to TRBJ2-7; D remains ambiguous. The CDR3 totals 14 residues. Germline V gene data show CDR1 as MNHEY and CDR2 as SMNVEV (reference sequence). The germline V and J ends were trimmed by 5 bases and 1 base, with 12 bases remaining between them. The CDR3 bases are TGTGCCAGCAGTCCTGTGGGCCAATCCTACGAGCAGTACTTC. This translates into CASSPVGQSYEQYF.

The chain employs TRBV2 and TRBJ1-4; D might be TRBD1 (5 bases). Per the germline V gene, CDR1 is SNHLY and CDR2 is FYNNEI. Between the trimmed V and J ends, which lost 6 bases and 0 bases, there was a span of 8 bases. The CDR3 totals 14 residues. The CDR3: CASRDIATNEKLFF. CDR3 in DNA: TGTGCCAGCAGGGACATCGCAACTAATGAAAAACTGTTTTTT.

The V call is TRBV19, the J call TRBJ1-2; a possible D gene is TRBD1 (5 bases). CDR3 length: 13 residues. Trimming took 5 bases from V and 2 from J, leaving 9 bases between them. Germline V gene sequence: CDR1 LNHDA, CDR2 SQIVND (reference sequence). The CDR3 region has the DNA TGTGCCAGTAGTCAGGACAAGAACTATGGCTACACCTTC. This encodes CASSQDKNYGYTF. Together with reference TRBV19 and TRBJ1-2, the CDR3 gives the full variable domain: DGGITQSPKYLFRKEGQNVTLSCEQNLNHDAMYWYRQDPGQGLRLIYYSQIVNDFQKGDIAEGYSVSREKKESFPLTVTSAQKNPTAFYLCASSQDKNYGYTFGSGTRLTVV.

In nucleotides, the CDR3 is TGTGCCAGCAGCCAAGATCCCGCTATGGACTTTTCTCTTTTGAATTCACCCCTCCACTTT. It codes for CASSQDPAMDFSLLNSPLHF. The V call is TRBV4-2, the J call TRBJ1-6; D gene unclear. Germline CDR1 is LGHNA and CDR2 is YNFKEQ. V dropped 0 bases and J dropped 7 bases, with 25 bases sitting between them. The CDR3 totals 20 residues.

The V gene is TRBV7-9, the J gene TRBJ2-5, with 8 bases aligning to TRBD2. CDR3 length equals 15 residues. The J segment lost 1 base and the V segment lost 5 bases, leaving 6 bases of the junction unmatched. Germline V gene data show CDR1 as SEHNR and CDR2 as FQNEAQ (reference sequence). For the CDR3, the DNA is TGTGCCAGCAGCCCCGGACTAGCTTCCCAAGAGACCCAGTACTTC. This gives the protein CASSPGLASQETQYF.

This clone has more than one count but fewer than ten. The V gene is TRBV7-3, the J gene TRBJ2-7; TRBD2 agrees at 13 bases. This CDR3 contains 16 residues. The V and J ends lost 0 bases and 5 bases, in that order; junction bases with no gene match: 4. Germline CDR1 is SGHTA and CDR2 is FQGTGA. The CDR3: CASSLTGTSGNHEQYF. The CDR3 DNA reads TGTGCCAGCAGCTTAACGGGGACTAGCGGGAACCACGAGCAGTACTTC.

CDR3 residues: CASSLGLAGGLGTGELFF. CDR3 DNA sequence: TGTGCCAGCAGCCTCGGACTAGCGGGGGGGCTCGGCACCGGGGAGCTGTTTTTT. V and J are TRBV7-2 and TRBJ2-2; 15 bases agree with TRBD2. Germline V CDR1 and CDR2: SGHTA, FQGNSA. This CDR3 contains 18 residues. With 5 bases clipped from V and 4 bases from J, the junction kept 8 bases outside the gene matches.

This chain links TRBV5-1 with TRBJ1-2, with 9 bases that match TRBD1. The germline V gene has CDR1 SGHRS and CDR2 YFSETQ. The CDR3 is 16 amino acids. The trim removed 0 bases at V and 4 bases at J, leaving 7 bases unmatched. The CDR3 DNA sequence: TGCGCCAGCAGCTTGGCCCCCGGGACAGGGACCTATGGCTACACCTTC. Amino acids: CASSLAPGTGTYGYTF.

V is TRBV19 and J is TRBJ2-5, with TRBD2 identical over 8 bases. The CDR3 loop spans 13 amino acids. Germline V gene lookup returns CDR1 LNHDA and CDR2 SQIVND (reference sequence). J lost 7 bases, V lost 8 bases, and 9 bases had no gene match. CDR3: CASRGGTTVTQYF. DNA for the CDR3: TGTGCCAGTCGGGGGGGCACAACAGTGACCCAGTACTTC.

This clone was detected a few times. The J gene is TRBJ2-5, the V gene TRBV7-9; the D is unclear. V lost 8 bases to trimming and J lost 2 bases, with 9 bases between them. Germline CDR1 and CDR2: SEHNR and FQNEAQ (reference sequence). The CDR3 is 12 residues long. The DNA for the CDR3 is TGTGCCAGCTTGGGCCCGCAAGAGACCCAGTACTTC. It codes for CASLGPQETQYF.

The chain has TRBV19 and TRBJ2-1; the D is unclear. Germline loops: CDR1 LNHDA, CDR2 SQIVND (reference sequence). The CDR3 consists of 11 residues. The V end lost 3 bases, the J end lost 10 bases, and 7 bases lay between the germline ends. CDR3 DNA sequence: TGTGCCAGTAGTATGCTAGGAGAGCAGTTCTTC. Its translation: CASSMLGEQFF.

The CDR3 protein is CASSSTGGGTGELFF. The CDR3 DNA sequence: TGTGCCAGCAGCTCAACAGGGGGAGGGACCGGGGAGCTGTTTTTT. The chain employs TRBV11-2 and TRBJ2-2; TRBD1 might be the D (8 bases). Looked up from germline, CDR1 is SGHAT and CDR2 is FQNNGV. V lost 4 bases and J lost 5, with 14 bases in between. This CDR3 has 15 residues.

CDR3 region: CASSYLGQLDREQFF. CDR3 DNA sequence: TGTGCCAGCAGTTACTTGGGACAGTTAGACCGGGAGCAGTTCTTC. The genes are TRBV6-5 and TRBJ2-1; 7 bases align to TRBD1. Germline CDR1 is MNHEY and CDR2 is SVGAGI. J lost 10 bases, V lost 1 base, and 10 bases had no gene match. The CDR3 consists of 15 residues.

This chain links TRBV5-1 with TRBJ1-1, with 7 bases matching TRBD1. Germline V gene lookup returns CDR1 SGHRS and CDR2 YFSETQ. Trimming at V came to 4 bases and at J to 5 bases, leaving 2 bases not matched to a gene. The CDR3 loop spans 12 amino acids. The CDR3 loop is CASSLDRTEAFF. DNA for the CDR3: TGCGCCAGCAGCCTGGACAGGACTGAAGCTTTCTTT.

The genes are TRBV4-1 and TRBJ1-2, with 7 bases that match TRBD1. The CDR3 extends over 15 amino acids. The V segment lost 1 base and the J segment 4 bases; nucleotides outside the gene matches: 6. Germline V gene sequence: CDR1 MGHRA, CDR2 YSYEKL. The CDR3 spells CASSQGRGQPYGYTF. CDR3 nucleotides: TGCGCCAGCAGCCAAGGGCGGGGACAGCCCTATGGCTACACCTTC.

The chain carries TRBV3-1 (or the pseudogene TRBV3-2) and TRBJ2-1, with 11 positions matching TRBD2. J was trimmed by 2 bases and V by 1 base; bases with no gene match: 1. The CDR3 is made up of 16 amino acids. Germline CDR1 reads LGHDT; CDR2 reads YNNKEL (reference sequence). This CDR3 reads CASSQVTSGAYNEQFF. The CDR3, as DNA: TGTGCCAGCAGCCAAGTGACTAGCGGGGCCTACAATGAGCAGTTCTTC.

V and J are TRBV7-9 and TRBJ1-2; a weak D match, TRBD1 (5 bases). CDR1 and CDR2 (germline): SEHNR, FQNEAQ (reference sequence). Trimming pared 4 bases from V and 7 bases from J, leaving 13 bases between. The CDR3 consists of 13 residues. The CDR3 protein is CASSSPGGGGYTF. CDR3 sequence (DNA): TGTGCCAGCAGCTCCCCGGGGGGAGGTGGCTACACCTTC. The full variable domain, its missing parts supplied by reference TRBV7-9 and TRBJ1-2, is DTGVSQNPRHKITKRGQNVTFRCDPISEHNRLYWYRQTLGQGPEFLTYFQNEAQLEKSRLLSDRFSAERPKGSFSTLEIQRTEQGDSAMYLCASSSPGGGGYTFGSGTRLTVV.

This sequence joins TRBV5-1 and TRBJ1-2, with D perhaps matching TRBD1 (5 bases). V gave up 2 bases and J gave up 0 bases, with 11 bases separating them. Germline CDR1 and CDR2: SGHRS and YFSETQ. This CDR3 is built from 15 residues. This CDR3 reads CASSFRDSSNYGYTF. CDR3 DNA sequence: TGCGCCAGCAGCTTCCGAGACAGCTCTAACTATGGCTACACCTTC.

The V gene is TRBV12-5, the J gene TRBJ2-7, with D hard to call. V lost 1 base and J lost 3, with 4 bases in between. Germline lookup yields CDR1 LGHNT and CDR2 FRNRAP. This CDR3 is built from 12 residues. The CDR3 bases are TGTGCTAGTGGTTTGGACAACTACGAGCAGTACTTC. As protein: CASGLDNYEQYF.

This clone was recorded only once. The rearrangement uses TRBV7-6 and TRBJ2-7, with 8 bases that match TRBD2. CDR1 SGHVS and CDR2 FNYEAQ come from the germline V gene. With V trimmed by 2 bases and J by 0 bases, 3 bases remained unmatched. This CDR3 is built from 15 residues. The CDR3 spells CASSLLAGGSYEQYF. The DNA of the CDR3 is TGTGCCAGCAGCTTATTGGCGGGAGGCTCCTACGAGCAGTACTTC.